Listed below are T cell receptor beta chains from one sample, sequenced in a study of a mutant IDH1 vaccine in newly diagnosed glioma. Some clones are missing from TCRdb's copy, which holds only in-frame ones; the method was immunoSEQ multiplex PCR. This sample has around 50,000 clones; less than 65% occur once, and the top ten carry about 5%. No antigens are known for them. Specimen: peripheral blood mononuclear cells (PBMCs), collected from a glioma patient whose treatment included an IDH1 peptide vaccine. The origin of the receptors is a man aged 35 to 55 with glioma. Some clones in this sample may be carry-over from other donors' samples. Each CDR3 is given with its conserved first and last residue. Some rows have no size entry. The others give once, few or many, or a class for an expanded clone.

clone_size	cdr3_length	v_call	j_call	cdr3_aa
NA	18	TRBV4-1	TRBJ2-6	CASSQAPGQSSGANVLTF
NA	13	TRBV11-3	TRBJ2-2	CASSLGGPGELFF
NA	14	TRBV13	TRBJ1-2	CASNQGQGGYGYTF
NA	16	TRBV6-5	TRBJ1-5	CASSYSWSGANQPQHF
NA	14	TRBV11-2	TRBJ1-1	CASSSRTGNTEAFF
NA	13	TRBV6-1	TRBJ1-1	CASSETYNTEAFF
NA	15	TRBV29-1	TRBJ2-5	CSAFFVGTLGETQYF
few	14	TRBV5-6	TRBJ2-1	CASRAGGTYNEQFF
NA	15	TRBV2	TRBJ1-1	CASSEFGQPNTEAFF
NA	13	TRBV13	TRBJ1-1	CASSSQGITEAFF
NA	15	TRBV5-1	TRBJ2-2	CASSLQGWGTGELFF
NA	15	TRBV7-2	TRBJ2-3	CASSPGTGVRGTQYF
once	15	TRBV5-6	TRBJ1-1	CASSLVWAPNTEAFF
many	14	TRBV6-1	TRBJ1-5	CASSPGQLNQPQHF
NA	15	TRBV9	TRBJ2-1	CASSPWGGGTNEQFF
NA	12	TRBV7-9	TRBJ2-7	CASSLGAYEQYF
few	13	TRBV27	TRBJ2-3	CASSLSVANTQYF